Following are 31 T cell receptor beta chains from one sample sequenced in a study of blood T cells in healthy people across ages. Through a sample-barcoded 5' primer and a J-beta primer mix, a second PCR was run for roughly 6 to 12 cycles. TCRdb re-derived calls from the 5' RACE reads in MiXCR, one entry per CDR3 protein. The repertoire holds 1.2 million to 1.5 million distinct CDR3 sequences, with around 59% as singletons. Sequencing was carried out using blood. These receptors originate from a man younger than 30 in good health.

V usage is TRBV6-1 and J usage is TRBJ2-4, with D possibly matching TRBD1 (5 bases). With the DNA end fitting TRBJ2-7 better, the J assignment may be wrong. CDR3 length: 12 residues. Germline CDR1 and CDR2: MNHNS and SASEGT. CDR3 protein: CASSETGGEQYF. Here the CDR3 DNA reads TGTGCCAGCAGTGAAACAGGCGGCGAGCAGTACTTC.

The chain couples TRBV25-1 to TRBJ2-3; no reliable D call. CDR1 MGHDK and CDR2 SYGVNS come from the germline V gene. CDR3 length: 12 residues. V lost 3 bases to trimming and J lost 10 bases, with 11 bases between them. CDR3: CASSEVGLAQYF. CDR3 DNA: TGTGCCAGCAGTGAGGTTGGATTAGCGCAGTATTTT.

The chain links TRBV3-1 to TRBJ2-3; D possibly uses TRBD1 or TRBD2 (5 bases each). Germline V CDR1 and CDR2: LGHDT, YNNKEL (reference sequence). V gave up 0 bases and J gave up 8 bases, with 15 bases separating them. The CDR3 contains 15 residues. The DNA of the CDR3 is TGTGCCAGCAGCCAAGATTATCCCCCTGGGGGTACGCAGTATTTT. It yields the protein CASSQDYPPGGTQYF.

The chain couples TRBV10-3 to TRBJ2-7; D may be TRBD1 (6 bases). Trimming shortened V by 7 bases and J by 0 bases, and 10 bases separated the two germline ends. The CDR3 loop spans 13 amino acids. CDR1 ENHRY and CDR2 SYGVKD come from the germline V gene. CDR3 DNA sequence: TGTGCCATCATGGACAGTCACTCCTACGAGCAGTACTTC. It yields the protein CAIMDSHSYEQYF.

This clonotype has a handful of counts. This chain connects TRBV5-1 to TRBJ1-4; D remains unclear. Trimming left V 1 base short and J 7 bases short, with 11 bases between. CDR3 length: 14 amino acids. Germline CDR1 reads SGHRS; CDR2 reads YFSETQ. The CDR3 here is CASSLMAGSEKLFF. DNA for the CDR3: TGCGCCAGCAGCTTGATGGCGGGCAGTGAAAAACTGTTTTTT.

This chain links TRBV6-5 with TRBJ2-1; perhaps TRBD2 as D (5 bases). Germline CDR1 is MNHEY and CDR2 is SVGAGI. CDR3 length: 14 amino acids. V lost 8 bases and J lost 11, with 22 bases in between. CDR3: CASRASSSRLKQFF. CDR3 in DNA: TGTGCCAGCCGGGCGTCTAGCTCCCGCCTCAAGCAGTTCTTC.

This clonotype has only a few counts. This chain connects TRBV7-9 to TRBJ1-5, with D perhaps TRBD1 (5 bases). Germline assignment: CDR1 SEHNR and CDR2 FQNEAQ (reference sequence). This CDR3 is built from 14 residues. V was pared by 1 base and J by 6 bases, with 10 bases between. Here the CDR3 reads CASSLEGLGQPQHF. The CDR3 region has the DNA TGTGCCAGCAGCTTAGAGGGGCTGGGTCAGCCCCAGCATTTT.

This clonotype was found a few times. The chain employs TRBV4-2 and TRBJ2-1; D is uncertain. Germline lookup yields CDR1 LGHNA and CDR2 YNFKEQ. Between the trimmed V and J ends, which lost 7 bases and 7 bases, there was a span of 11 bases. CDR3 length: 12 residues. The chain's CDR3 is CASTSTLNEQFF. CDR3 nucleotide sequence: TGTGCCAGCACCTCAACTCTAAATGAGCAGTTCTTC.

The chain links TRBV4-2 to TRBJ2-7; 12 bases are shared with TRBD1. The CDR3 is 15 amino acids. V lost 0 bases to trimming and J lost 6 bases; unmatched junction nucleotides: 3. Germline assignment: CDR1 LGHNA and CDR2 YNFKEQ. CDR3 sequence reads: CASSQEGTGGSEQYF. CDR3 nucleotides: TGTGCCAGCAGCCAAGAGGGGACAGGGGGCTCCGAGCAGTACTTC.

This chain connects TRBV15 to TRBJ1-1; D remains unclear. V dropped 0 bases and J dropped 0 bases, with 14 bases sitting between them. The CDR3 is 17 amino acids. Germline V gene lookup returns CDR1 LNHNV and CDR2 YYDKDF (reference sequence). CDR3 sequence: CATSRDWGGVVNTEAFF. The CDR3 region has the DNA TGTGCCACCAGCAGAGATTGGGGTGGCGTAGTGAACACTGAAGCTTTCTTT.

The rearrangement joins TRBV3-1 to TRBJ2-7, with D perhaps matching TRBD1 or TRBD2 (5 bases each). TRBJ2-4 explains the end of the DNA better; the J call may be wrong. The germline V gene has CDR1 LGHDT and CDR2 YNNKEL (reference sequence). The CDR3 runs 15 residues. CDR3 in amino acids: CASSLASRGSNIQYF. The CDR3 DNA is TGTGCCAGCAGCTTAGCGTCGAGGGGCTCAAACATTCAGTACTTC.

Only one count was recorded for this clonotype. The CDR3 nucleotides are TGTGCCAGCAGTTTTCCCCGGACCGGGGCATATGGCTACACCTTC. As protein: CASSFPRTGAYGYTF. The rearrangement uses TRBV28 and TRBJ1-2; D possibly corresponds to TRBD1 (5 bases). The germline V gene has CDR1 MDHEN and CDR2 SYDVKM. The CDR3 contains 15 residues. Trimming stripped 3 bases from V and 5 bases from J, with 16 bases between.

This sequence joins TRBV29-1 and TRBJ2-1, with D uncertain. This CDR3 is 13 amino acids long. V lost 4 bases to trimming and J lost 8 bases, with 15 bases between them. Germline CDR1 is SQVTM and CDR2 is ANQGSEA. In DNA, the CDR3 is TGCAGCGTTGTATTGGTGGGCCTCGATGAGCAGTTCTTC. Protein sequence: CSVVLVGLDEQFF.

Only a few counts were recorded for this clonotype. The chain recombines TRBV29-1 with TRBJ2-7; weak D call: TRBD1 (5 bases). This CDR3 is built from 14 residues. Germline CDR1 is SQVTM and CDR2 is ANQGSEA. V shed 4 bases and J shed 3 bases, with 16 bases lying between them. CDR3 sequence: CSVGGLQANYEQYF. The CDR3 region has the DNA TGCAGCGTTGGTGGGCTACAGGCAAACTACGAGCAGTACTTC.

In DNA, the CDR3 is TGTGCCAGCAGCCACCGACAGGGTTATATAAAAGCTTTCTTT. It codes for CASSHRQGYIKAFF. The chain is built from TRBV16 and TRBJ1-1, with TRBD1 matching over 7 bases. The CDR3 length is 14 residues. J gave up 9 bases and V 3 bases, and 10 bases lay outside the gene matches. Germline V gene sequence: CDR1 KGHSY, CDR2 FQNENV.

J is TRBJ1-1 and V is TRBV10-3, with 11 bases matching TRBD1. CDR1 ENHRY and CDR2 SYGVKD come from the germline V gene. The CDR3 is 16 residues long. V was clipped by 5 bases and J by 5 bases; unmatched bases: 10. CDR3 sequence reads: CAISYKGTGGKTEAFF. The DNA of the CDR3 is TGTGCCATCAGTTATAAGGGGACAGGGGGGAAGACTGAAGCTTTCTTT.

CDR3 sequence (DNA): TGCAGCGCCTGGACAGCACCGGACTATGGCTACACCTTC. It translates to CSAWTAPDYGYTF. The J gene is TRBJ1-2, the V gene TRBV29-1, with a weak D call TRBD1 (6 bases). CDR3 length: 13 amino acids. The V end lost 7 bases, the J end lost 3 bases, and 15 bases lay between the germline ends. Germline CDR1 reads SQVTM; CDR2 reads ANQGSEA.

V usage is TRBV27 and J usage is TRBJ2-3, with a weak D call TRBD2 (6 bases). The CDR3 extends over 13 amino acids. Trimming removed 5 bases at V and 5 bases at J, with 11 bases between. Germline CDR1 is MNHEY and CDR2 is SMNVEV (reference sequence). The CDR3 DNA sequence: TGTGCCAGCAGTCGCGGGAACATAGATACGCAGTATTTT. Protein: CASSRGNIDTQYF.

The rearrangement links TRBV11-2 to TRBJ2-3; TRBD2 agrees at 14 bases. This CDR3 spans 16 amino acids. Trimming cost V 3 bases and J 6 bases; bases outside gene matches: 5. Germline CDR1 and CDR2: SGHAT and FQNNGV. As DNA, the CDR3 is TGTGCCAGCAGCTTTACGACTAGCGGGGGGGCGGATACGCAGTATTTT. Translated: CASSFTTSGGADTQYF.

V gene TRBV21-1 combines with J gene TRBJ2-3; the table's D gene call, TRBD2, was not cross checked with the DNA. TRBV21-1 constitutes a pseudogene. The length of the CDR3 is 18 residues. The CDR3, as DNA: TGTGCCAGCAGCCATGGGACTAGCGGGAGGAAAGGAACAGATACGCAGTATTTT. Translation: CASSHGTSGRKGTDTQYF.

The V and J genes are TRBV3-1 and TRBJ2-7; D not certain. The closer fit of TRBJ2-5 to the DNA end suggests the J call may be wrong. This CDR3 has 13 residues. Germline CDR1 and CDR2: LGHDT and YNNKEL (reference sequence). The CDR3 loop reads CASSHYTRETQYF. CDR3 bases: TGTGCCAGCAGCCACTATACCCGAGAGACCCAGTACTTC.

In this sample, this clonotype turned up once. The CDR3: CSAPATPGGTEAFF. The CDR3 DNA is TGCAGTGCTCCAGCGACCCCCGGTGGGACTGAAGCTTTCTTT. The chain has TRBV20-1 and TRBJ1-1; D is unresolved. The CDR3 length is 14 residues. The V and J ends lost 5 bases and 5 bases respectively, with 18 bases between them. Germline lookup yields CDR1 DFQATT and CDR2 SNEGSKA (reference sequence).

CDR3 in amino acids: CSVEKEGSLSGANVLTF. The CDR3 region has the DNA TGCAGCGTTGAGAAGGAGGGATCCCTCTCTGGGGCCAACGTCCTGACTTTC. The chain joins TRBV29-1 to TRBJ2-6; tentative D call: TRBD2 (6 bases). Trimming cost V 3 bases and J 0 bases, with 15 bases left between them. Germline CDR1 and CDR2: SQVTM and ANQGSEA. This CDR3 has 17 amino acids.

Ten or more counts support this clonotype. V usage is TRBV25-1 and J usage is TRBJ2-7; maybe TRBD1 (6 bases). The CDR3 contains 12 residues. Trimming pared 7 bases from V and 6 bases from J, leaving 13 bases between. Germline V lookup: CDR1 MGHDK, CDR2 SYGVNS. The CDR3 bases are TGTGCCAGCACCCAGACAGGAGCCGAGCAGTACTTC. This encodes CASTQTGAEQYF.

This rearrangement joins TRBV7-8 to TRBJ2-1, with 8 bases that match TRBD2. The trim removed 7 bases at V and 2 bases at J, leaving 13 bases unmatched. CDR3 size: 17 residues. The V gene's germline CDR1 is SGHVS and CDR2 FQNEAQ. CDR3 in amino acids: CASNRRRISGTYNEQFF. The CDR3, as DNA: TGTGCCAGCAACCGCCGACGTATTAGCGGGACCTACAATGAGCAGTTCTTC. Based on the CDR3 plus reference TRBV7-8 and TRBJ2-1, the full variable domain is GAGVSQSPRYKVAKRGQDVALRCDPISGHVSLFWYQQALGQGPEFLTYFQNEAQLDKSGLPSDRFFAERPEGSVSTLKIQRTQQEDSAVYLCASNRRRISGTYNEQFFGPGTRLTVL.

The gene calls are TRBV27 and TRBJ1-1; D possibly corresponds to TRBD1 (6 bases). This CDR3 is 16 amino acids long. Germline loops: CDR1 MNHEY, CDR2 SMNVEV (reference sequence). The ends were cut back, 0 bases at V and 11 bases at J, with 22 bases in the middle. This CDR3 reads CASSLSPNLRGRDAFF. The CDR3 nucleotides read TGTGCCAGCAGTTTATCGCCGAATCTCAGGGGAAGAGATGCTTTCTTT.

V is TRBV2 and J is TRBJ1-2, with 9 nucleotides matching TRBD1. The germline CDR1 and CDR2 sequences are SNHLY and FYNNEI. The CDR3 extends over 16 amino acids. After removal of 11 bases from V and 6 bases from J, the junction contained 19 bases not matched to a gene. The CDR3 nucleotides are TGTGCCCCCCAGGAGGGAGGACAGGGGATTATCGATGGCTACACCTTC. Translating gives CAPQEGGQGIIDGYTF.

The rearrangement joins TRBV11-2 to TRBJ2-1; D gene uncertain. The end of the DNA aligns better with TRBJ2-7, so the J call may be wrong. The germline gives CDR1 SGHAT, CDR2 FQNNGV. CDR3 size: 11 residues. CDR3 sequence reads: CASWDAYEQYF. The CDR3 nucleotides are TGTGCCAGCTGGGATGCCTACGAGCAGTACTTC.

In its sample, this clonotype was seen a few times. The chain employs TRBV5-1 and TRBJ1-2; D not certain. Trimming removed 4 bases at V and 3 bases at J, with 10 bases between. The CDR3 length is 13 residues. Germline CDR1 reads SGHRS; CDR2 reads YFSETQ. As DNA, the CDR3 is TGCGCCAGCAGCGACCGAATCGACTATGGCTACACCTTC. Its protein is CASSDRIDYGYTF.

Ten or more counts support this clonotype. This rearrangement joins TRBV29-1 to TRBJ2-1; 7 bases line up with TRBD1. This CDR3 has 14 amino acids. The V gene end was trimmed by 5 bases and the J gene end by 4 bases; junction bases not matched to a gene: 8. Germline CDR1 and CDR2: SQVTM and ANQGSEA. The CDR3 reads CSVSGTANYNEQFF. As DNA, the CDR3 is TGCAGCGTTTCCGGGACAGCTAATTACAATGAGCAGTTCTTC.

This clonotype was counted a few times. The chain recombines TRBV4-3 with TRBJ2-7; 8 nucleotides align to TRBD1. Germline V gives CDR1 LGHNA, CDR2 YSLEER. This CDR3 is 16 amino acids long. Trimming took 0 bases from V and 3 from J; bases not matched to a gene: 7. The CDR3 region has the DNA TGCGCCAGCAGCCAAGATGACTCAGGGGGCTACTACGAGCAGTACTTC. It encodes CASSQDDSGGYYEQYF.